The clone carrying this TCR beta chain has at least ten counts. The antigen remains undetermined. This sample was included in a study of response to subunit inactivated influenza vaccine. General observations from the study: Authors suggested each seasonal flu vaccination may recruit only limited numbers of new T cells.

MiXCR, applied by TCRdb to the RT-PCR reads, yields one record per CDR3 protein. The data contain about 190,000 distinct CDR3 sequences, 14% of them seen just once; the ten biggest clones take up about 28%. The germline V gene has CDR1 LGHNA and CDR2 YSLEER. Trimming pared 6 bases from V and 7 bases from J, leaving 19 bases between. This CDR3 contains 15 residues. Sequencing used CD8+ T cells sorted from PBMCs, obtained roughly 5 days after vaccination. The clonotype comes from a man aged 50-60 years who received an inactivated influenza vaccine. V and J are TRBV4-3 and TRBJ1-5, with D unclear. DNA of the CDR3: TGCGCCAGCAGTCCATTACCCGTGGGTCGACAGCCCCAGCATTTT. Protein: CASSPLPVGRQPQHF.